The following is a T cell receptor beta chain sequence with its context. Profiling relied on immunoSEQ multiplex PCR, and the TCRdb table lists in-frame clones only, not all of them. The sample contains 630,000 or so clones, approximately 89% of which appear only once. The data were obtained in a study of shared T cell receptors in the human thymus. In addition, the sample was reused for a study of human thymus T cells. As reported in that work: Serving as donors were healthy Finnish infants, each of whom was having open corrective surgery for congenital heart defects. Resections from corrective heart surgery provided thymus tissue. Gene usage (both V and J) appeared biased in thymic and blood repertoires. Unrelated individuals reportedly shared highly overlapping thymic TCR repertoires.

Sequenced: thymocytes. This sequence originates from a boy younger than two with a congenital heart defect.

CDR3: CASSVGRQRDTEAFF. CDR3 in DNA: TGTGCCAGCAGCGTAGGAAGACAGAGAGACACTGAAGCTTTCTTT. The J gene is TRBJ1-1, the V gene TRBV9, with D tentatively TRBD1 (5 bases). The CDR3 extends over 15 amino acids. Per the germline V gene, CDR1 is SGDLS and CDR2 is YYNGEE. Trimming removed 0 bases from V and 3 bases from J, with 12 bases in between.